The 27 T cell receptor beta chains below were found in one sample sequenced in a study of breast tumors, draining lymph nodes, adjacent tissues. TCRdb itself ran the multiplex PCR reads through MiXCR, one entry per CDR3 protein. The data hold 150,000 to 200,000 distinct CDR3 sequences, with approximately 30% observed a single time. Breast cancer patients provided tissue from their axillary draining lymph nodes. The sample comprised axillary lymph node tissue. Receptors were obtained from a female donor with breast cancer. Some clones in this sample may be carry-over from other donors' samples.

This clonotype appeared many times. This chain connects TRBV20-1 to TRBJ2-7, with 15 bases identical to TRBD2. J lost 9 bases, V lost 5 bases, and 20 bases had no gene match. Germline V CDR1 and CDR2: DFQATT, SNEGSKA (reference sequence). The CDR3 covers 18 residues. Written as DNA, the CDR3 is TGCAGTGCTCCCCCCGCGGGACTAGCGGGAGGAGTGGGGTGGGGGCAGTACTTC. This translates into CSAPPAGLAGGVGWGQYF.

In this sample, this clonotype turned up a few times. DNA of the CDR3: TGTGCCAGCACCTCCTCCCCGGGACTAGATACCTACAATGAGCAGTTCTTC. Its translation: CASTSSPGLDTYNEQFF. The chain employs TRBV6-5 and TRBJ2-1, with 8 bases that match TRBD2. The CDR3 sequence is 17 residues long. Germline V gives CDR1 MNHEY, CDR2 SVGAGI. With V trimmed by 7 bases and J by 2 bases, 13 bases remained unmatched.

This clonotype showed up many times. The DNA for the CDR3 is TGTGCCAGCAGCCCGAGGCCCAGTCAAGAGACCCAGTACTTC. The encoded protein is CASSPRPSQETQYF. The V gene is TRBV9, the J gene TRBJ2-5; D call uncertain. With 4 bases removed from V and 2 bases from J, the gap between germline ends came to 12 bases. Germline loops: CDR1 SGDLS, CDR2 YYNGEE. CDR3 length equals 14 residues.

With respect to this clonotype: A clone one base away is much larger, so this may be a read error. The CDR3 bases are TGTGCCAGTAGTATAGTCTACGCGGGGCTCCAAGAGACCCAGTACTTC. Amino acid sequence: CASSIVYAGLQETQYF. The chain joins TRBV19 to TRBJ2-5; TRBD2 might be the D (6 bases). CDR1 is LNHDA, CDR2 SQIVND, per germline (reference sequence). Trimming removed 1 base from V and 1 base from J, with 13 bases in between. The length of the CDR3 is 16 residues.

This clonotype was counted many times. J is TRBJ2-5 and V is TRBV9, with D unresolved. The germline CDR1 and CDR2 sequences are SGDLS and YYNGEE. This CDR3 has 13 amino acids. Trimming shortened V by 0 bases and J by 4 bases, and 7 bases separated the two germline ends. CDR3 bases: TGTGCCAGCAGCGTAGTGCCTAGAGAGACCCAGTACTTC. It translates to CASSVVPRETQYF.

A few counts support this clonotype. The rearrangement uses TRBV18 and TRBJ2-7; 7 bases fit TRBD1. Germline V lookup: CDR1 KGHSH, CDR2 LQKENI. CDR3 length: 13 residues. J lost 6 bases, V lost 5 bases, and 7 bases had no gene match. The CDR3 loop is CASSSRQGREQYF. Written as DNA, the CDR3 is TGTGCCAGCTCATCCAGACAGGGCCGCGAGCAGTACTTC.

The CDR3 reads CATSRDLRLSGNTIYF. CDR3 in DNA: TGTGCCACCAGCAGAGATCTGAGACTCTCTGGAAACACCATATATTTT. The chain recombines TRBV15 with TRBJ1-3; D remains ambiguous. This CDR3 is 16 amino acids long. V lost 0 bases and J 0 bases, leaving 9 bases between the germline ends. Germline V lookup: CDR1 LNHNV, CDR2 YYDKDF (reference sequence).

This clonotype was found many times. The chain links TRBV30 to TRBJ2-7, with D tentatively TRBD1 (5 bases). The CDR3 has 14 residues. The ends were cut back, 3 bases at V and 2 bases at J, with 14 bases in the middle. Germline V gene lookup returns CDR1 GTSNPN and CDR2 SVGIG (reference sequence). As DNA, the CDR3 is TGTGCCTGGAGGGAACAGGCAATAACCTACGAGCAGTACTTC. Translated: CAWREQAITYEQYF.

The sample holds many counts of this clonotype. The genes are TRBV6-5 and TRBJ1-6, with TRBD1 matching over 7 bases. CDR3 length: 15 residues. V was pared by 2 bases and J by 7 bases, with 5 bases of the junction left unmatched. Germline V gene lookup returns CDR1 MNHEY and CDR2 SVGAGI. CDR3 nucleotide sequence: TGTGCCAGCAGTTACCGAAGGGGGCGGAATTCACCCCTCCACTTT. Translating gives CASSYRRGRNSPLHF.

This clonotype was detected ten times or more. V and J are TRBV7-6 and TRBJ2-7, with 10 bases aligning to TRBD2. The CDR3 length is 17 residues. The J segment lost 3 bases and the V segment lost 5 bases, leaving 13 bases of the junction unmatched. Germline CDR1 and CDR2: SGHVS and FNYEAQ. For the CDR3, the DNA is TGTGCCAGCAGCGGAGGGATTGGTAGCGGGGGGTACTACGAGCAGTACTTC. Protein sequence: CASSGGIGSGGYYEQYF.

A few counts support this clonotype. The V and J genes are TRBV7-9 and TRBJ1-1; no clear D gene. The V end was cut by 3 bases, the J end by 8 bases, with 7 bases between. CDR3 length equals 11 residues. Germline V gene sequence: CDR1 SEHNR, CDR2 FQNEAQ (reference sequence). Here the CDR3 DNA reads TGTGCCAGCAGCTTCCAGGAGGAAGCTTTCTTT. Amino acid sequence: CASSFQEEAFF.

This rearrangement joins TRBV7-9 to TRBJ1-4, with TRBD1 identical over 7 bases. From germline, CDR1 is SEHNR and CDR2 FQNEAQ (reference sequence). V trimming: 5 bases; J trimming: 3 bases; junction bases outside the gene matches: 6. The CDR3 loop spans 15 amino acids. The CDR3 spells CASSPRGGPNEKLFF. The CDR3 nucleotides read TGTGCCAGCAGCCCCCGAGGGGGCCCTAATGAAAAACTGTTTTTT.

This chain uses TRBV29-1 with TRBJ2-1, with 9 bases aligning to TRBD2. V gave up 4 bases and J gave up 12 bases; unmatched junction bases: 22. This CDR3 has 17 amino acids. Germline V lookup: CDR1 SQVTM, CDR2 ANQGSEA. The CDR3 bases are TGCAGCGTTGCGGGATCTAGCGGGACCCAGGGATTCAATACGCAGTTCTTC. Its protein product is CSVAGSSGTQGFNTQFF.

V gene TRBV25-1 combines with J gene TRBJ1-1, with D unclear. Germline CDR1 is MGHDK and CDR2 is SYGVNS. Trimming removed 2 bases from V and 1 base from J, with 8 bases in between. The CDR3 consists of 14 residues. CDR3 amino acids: CASSETTQNTEAFF. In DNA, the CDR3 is TGTGCCAGCAGTGAAACCACACAGAACACTGAAGCTTTCTTT.

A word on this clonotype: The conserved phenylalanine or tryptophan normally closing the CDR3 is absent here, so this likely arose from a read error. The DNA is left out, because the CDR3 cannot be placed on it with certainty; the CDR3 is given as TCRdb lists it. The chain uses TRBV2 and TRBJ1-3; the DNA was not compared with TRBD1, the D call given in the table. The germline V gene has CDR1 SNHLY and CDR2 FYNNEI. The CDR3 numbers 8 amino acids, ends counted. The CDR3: CASSTAGT.

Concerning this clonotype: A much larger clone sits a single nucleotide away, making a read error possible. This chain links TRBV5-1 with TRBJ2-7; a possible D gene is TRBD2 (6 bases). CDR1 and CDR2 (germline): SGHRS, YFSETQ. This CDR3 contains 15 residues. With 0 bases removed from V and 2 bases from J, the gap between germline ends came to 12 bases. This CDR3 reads CASSLAAGLAYEQYF. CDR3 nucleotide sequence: TGCGCCAGCAGCTTGGCCGCGGGGTTAGCCTACGAGCAGTACTTC.

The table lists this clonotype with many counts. The CDR3 sequence: CASAGTFNEKLFF. The CDR3 DNA reads as TGTGCCAGCGCTGGGACTTTTAATGAAAAACTGTTTTTT. The chain joins TRBV14 to TRBJ1-4; a weak D match, TRBD1 (5 bases). Germline CDR1 and CDR2: SGHDN and FVKESK. The CDR3 has 13 amino acids. V lost 8 bases, J lost 4 bases, and 11 bases lay in between.

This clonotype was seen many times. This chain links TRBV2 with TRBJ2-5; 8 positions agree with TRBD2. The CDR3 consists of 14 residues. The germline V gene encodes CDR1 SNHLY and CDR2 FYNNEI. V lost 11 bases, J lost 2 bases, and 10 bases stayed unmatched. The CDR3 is CAGKVAGRQETQYF. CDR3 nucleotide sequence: TGTGCCGGGAAAGTAGCGGGGAGGCAAGAGACCCAGTACTTC.

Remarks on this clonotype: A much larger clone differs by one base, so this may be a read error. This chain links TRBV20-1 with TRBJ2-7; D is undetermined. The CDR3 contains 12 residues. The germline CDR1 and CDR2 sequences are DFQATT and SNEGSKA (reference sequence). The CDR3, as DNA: TGCAGTGTTAGTGGGATTACTTACGAGCCGTACTTC. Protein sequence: CSVSGITYEPYF.

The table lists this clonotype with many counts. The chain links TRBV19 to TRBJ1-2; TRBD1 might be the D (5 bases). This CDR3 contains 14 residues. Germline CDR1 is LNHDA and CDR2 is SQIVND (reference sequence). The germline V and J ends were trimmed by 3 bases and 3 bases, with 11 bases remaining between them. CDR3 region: CASSMERGHYGYTF. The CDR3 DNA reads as TGTGCCAGTAGTATGGAGAGGGGCCACTATGGCTACACCTTC.

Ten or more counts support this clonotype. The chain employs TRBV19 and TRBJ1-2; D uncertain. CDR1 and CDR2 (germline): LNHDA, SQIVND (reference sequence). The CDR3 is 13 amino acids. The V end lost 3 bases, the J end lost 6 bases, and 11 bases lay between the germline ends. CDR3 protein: CASSIRVVNGYTF. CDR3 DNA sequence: TGTGCCAGTAGTATCCGAGTTGTCAATGGCTACACCTTC.

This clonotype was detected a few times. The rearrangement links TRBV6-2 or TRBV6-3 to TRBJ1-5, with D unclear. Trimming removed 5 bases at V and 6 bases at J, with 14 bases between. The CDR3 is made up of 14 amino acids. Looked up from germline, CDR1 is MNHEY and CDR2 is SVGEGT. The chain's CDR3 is CASSHRVYGQPQHF. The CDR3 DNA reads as TGTGCCAGCAGTCACCGGGTATACGGTCAGCCCCAGCATTTT.

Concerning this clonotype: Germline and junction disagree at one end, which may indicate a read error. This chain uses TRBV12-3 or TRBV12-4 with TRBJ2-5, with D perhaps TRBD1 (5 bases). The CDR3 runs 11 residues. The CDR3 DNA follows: TGTGCCAGCAGTTCCAGGGCCCCACAGGAATTC. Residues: CASSSRAPQEF.

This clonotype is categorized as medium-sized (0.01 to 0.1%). The CDR3 DNA sequence: TGTGCCACCAGCAGAGATCTGCGGGGTGCAGATACGCAGTATTTT. It codes for CATSRDLRGADTQYF. The genes are TRBV15 and TRBJ2-3; D might be TRBD2 (6 bases). Germline V gene lookup returns CDR1 LNHNV and CDR2 YYDKDF (reference sequence). V was trimmed by 0 bases and J by 4 bases, leaving 11 bases between them. CDR3 length: 15 amino acids.

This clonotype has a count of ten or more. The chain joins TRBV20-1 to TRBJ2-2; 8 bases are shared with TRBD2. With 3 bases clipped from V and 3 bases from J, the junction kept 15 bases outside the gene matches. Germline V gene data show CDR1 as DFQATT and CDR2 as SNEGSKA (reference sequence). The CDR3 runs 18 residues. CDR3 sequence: CSASRPAGADWDTGELFF. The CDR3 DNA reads TGCAGTGCTAGTAGACCAGCGGGGGCCGACTGGGACACCGGGGAGCTGTTTTTT.

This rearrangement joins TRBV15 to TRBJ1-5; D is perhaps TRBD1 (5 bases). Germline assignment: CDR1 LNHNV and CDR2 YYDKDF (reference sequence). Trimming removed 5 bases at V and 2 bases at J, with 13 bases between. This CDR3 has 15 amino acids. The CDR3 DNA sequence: TGTGCCACCAGCGGACAAACGGGGGGCAATCAGCCCCAGCATTTT. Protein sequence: CATSGQTGGNQPQHF.

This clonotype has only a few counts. CDR3 amino acids: CASSVAGGYQPQHF. CDR3 in DNA: TGTGCCAGCAGTGTCGCGGGGGGTTATCAGCCCCAGCATTTT. The chain couples TRBV6-1 to TRBJ1-5, with D possibly matching TRBD1 (5 bases). Per germline, CDR1 MNHNS and CDR2 SASEGT. V lost 4 bases, J lost 5 bases, and 12 bases lay in between. This CDR3 contains 14 residues.